The sequence of this T cell receptor (beta chain) was determined in a study of T-cell memory formation after mild COVID-19. The CDR3 is 12 residues long. Trimming pared 0 bases from V and 6 bases from J, leaving 5 bases between. Germline V gene sequence: CDR1 MNHNY, CDR2 SVGAGI (reference sequence). TCR alpha and TCR beta cDNA libraries with sample barcodes and UMIs came from 5'RACE using constant-segment primers. Each CDR3 protein is one row after TCRdb ran MiXCR on the 5' RACE reads. Of around 340,000 distinct CDR3 sequences listed, roughly 13% were seen once; the top ten hold 22%. This clonotype came up a few times.

The sequence came from a man aged 18 to 35 who had mild COVID-19 (a few samples of this study predate the infection). Cell type and time point are not known. Source material: PBMCs or a T cell subset sorted from them (not recorded which). V and J are TRBV6-6 and TRBJ1-1, with D unresolved. The CDR3 spells CASSYSDAEAFF. CDR3 nucleotides: TGTGCCAGCAGTTACTCTGACGCTGAAGCTTTCTTT.